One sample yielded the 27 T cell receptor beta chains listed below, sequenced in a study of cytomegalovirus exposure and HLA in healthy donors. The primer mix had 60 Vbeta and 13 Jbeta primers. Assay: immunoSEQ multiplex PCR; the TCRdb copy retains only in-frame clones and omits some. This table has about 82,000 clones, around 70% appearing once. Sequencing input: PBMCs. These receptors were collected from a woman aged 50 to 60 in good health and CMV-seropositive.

CDR3 in amino acids: CSVSQGTGNTIYF. The CDR3 DNA is TGCAGCGTTTCCCAGGGGACTGGAAACACCATATATTTT. This chain links TRBV29-1 with TRBJ1-3; the D gene is possibly TRBD1 (6 bases). V was cut by 5 bases and J by 2 bases, with 10 bases left in between. The CDR3 runs to 13 residues. From germline, CDR1 is SQVTM and CDR2 ANQGSEA.

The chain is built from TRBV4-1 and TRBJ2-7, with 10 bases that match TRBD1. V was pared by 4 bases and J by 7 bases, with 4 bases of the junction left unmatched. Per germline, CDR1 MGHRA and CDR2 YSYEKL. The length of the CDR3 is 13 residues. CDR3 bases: TGCGCCAGCAGCCGGGACAGGGGTAGGGAGCAGTACTTC. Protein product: CASSRDRGREQYF.

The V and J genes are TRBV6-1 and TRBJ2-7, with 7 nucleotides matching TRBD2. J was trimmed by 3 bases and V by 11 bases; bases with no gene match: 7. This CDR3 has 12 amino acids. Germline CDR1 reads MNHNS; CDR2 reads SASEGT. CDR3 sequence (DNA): TGTGCCCTGGGGGGGTGGAGCTACGAGCAGTACTTC. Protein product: CALGGWSYEQYF.

CDR3 region: CASWTGIQPQHF. The DNA of the CDR3 is TGTGCCTCATGGACAGGGATTCAGCCCCAGCATTTT. The J gene is TRBJ1-5, the V gene TRBV28; the match to TRBD1 covers 8 bases. The CDR3 runs 12 residues. The junction had 6 bases not matched to a gene; V was cut back by 11 bases and J by 6 bases. Looked up from germline, CDR1 is MDHEN and CDR2 is SYDVKM.

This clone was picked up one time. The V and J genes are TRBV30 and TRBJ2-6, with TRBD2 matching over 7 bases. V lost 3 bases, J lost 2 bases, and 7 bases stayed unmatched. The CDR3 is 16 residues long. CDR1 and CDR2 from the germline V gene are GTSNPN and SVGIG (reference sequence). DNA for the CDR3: TGTGCCTGGAGCCAATGGGGGGGGGCTGGGGCCAACGTCCTGACTTTC. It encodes CAWSQWGGAGANVLTF. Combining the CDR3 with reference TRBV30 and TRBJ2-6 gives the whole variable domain SQTIHQWPATLVQPVGSPLSLECTVEGTSNPNLYWYRQAAGRGLQLLFYSVGIGQISSEVPQNLSASRPQDRQFILSSKKLLLSDSGFYLCAWSQWGGAGANVLTFGAGSRLTVL.

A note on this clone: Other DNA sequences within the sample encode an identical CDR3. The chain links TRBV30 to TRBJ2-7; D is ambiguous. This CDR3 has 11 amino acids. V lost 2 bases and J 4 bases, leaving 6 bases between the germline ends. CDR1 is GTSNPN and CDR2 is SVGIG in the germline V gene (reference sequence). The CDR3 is CAWSRAYEQYF. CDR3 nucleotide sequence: TGTGCCTGGAGTCGAGCGTACGAGCAGTACTTC. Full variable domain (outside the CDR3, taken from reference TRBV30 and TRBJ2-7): SQTIHQWPATLVQPVGSPLSLECTVEGTSNPNLYWYRQAAGRGLQLLFYSVGIGQISSEVPQNLSASRPQDRQFILSSKKLLLSDSGFYLCAWSRAYEQYFGPGTRLTVT.

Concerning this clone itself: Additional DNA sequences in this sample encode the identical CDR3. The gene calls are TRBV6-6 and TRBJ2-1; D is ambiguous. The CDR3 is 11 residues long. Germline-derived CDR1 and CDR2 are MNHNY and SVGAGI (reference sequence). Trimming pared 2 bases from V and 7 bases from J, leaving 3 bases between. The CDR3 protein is CASSYLNEQFF. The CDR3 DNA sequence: TGTGCCAGCAGTTACCTAAATGAGCAGTTCTTC.

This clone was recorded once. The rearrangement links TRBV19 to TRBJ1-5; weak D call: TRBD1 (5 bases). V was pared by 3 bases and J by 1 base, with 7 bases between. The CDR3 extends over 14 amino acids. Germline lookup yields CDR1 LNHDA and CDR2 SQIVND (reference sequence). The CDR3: CASSIRESNQPQHF. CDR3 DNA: TGTGCCAGTAGTATCAGGGAAAGCAATCAGCCCCAGCATTTT. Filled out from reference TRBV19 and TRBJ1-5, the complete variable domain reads DGGITQSPKYLFRKEGQNVTLSCEQNLNHDAMYWYRQDPGQGLRLIYYSQIVNDFQKGDIAEGYSVSREKKESFPLTVTSAQKNPTAFYLCASSIRESNQPQHFGDGTRLSIL.

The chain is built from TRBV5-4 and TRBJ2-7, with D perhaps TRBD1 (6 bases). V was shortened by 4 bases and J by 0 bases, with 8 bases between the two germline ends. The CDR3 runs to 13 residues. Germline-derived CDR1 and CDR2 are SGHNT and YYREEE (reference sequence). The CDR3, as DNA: TGTGCCAGCAGCCTACAGGGCTCCTACGAGCAGTACTTC. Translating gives CASSLQGSYEQYF.

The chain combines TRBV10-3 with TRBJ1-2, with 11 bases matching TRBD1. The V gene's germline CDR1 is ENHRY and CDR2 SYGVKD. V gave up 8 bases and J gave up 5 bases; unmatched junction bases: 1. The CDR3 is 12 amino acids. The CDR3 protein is CAIRDRGYGYTF. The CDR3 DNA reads TGTGCCATCCGGGACAGGGGGTATGGCTACACCTTC.

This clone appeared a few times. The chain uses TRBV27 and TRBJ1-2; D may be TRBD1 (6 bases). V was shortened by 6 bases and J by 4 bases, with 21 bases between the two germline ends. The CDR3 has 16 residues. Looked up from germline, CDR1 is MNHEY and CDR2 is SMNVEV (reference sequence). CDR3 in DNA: TGTGCCAGCAGCCCTTTAGGGCGACAGGAGCTCTATGGCTACACCTTC. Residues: CASSPLGRQELYGYTF.

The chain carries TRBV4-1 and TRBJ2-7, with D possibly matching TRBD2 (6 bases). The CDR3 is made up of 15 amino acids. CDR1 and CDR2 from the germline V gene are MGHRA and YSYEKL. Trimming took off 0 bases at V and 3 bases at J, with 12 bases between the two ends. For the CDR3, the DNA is TGCGCCAGCAGCCAAGATTCGGGGGATGGCTACGAGCAGTACTTC. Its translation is CASSQDSGDGYEQYF.

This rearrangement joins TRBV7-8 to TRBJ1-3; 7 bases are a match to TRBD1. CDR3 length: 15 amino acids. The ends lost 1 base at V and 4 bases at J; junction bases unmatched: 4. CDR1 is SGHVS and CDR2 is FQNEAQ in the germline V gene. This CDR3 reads CASSLVPGQGNTIYF. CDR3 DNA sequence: TGTGCCAGCAGCTTAGTTCCGGGACAGGGAAACACCATATATTTT.

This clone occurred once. The CDR3 sequence is CASSYPTGQNTEAFF. CDR3 coding DNA: TGTGCCAGCAGCTATCCGACAGGTCAGAACACTGAAGCTTTCTTT. This chain joins TRBV11-3 and TRBJ1-1; tentative D call: TRBD1 (6 bases). The CDR3 is 15 amino acids. V dropped 4 bases and J dropped 1 base, with 13 bases sitting between them. Germline V lookup: CDR1 SGHNT, CDR2 YENEEA.

The CDR3 DNA reads as TGTGCCTGGCAACAGGGTGGAGAAAAACTGTTTTTT. Residues: CAWQQGGEKLFF. This chain connects TRBV30 to TRBJ1-4; maybe TRBD1 (6 bases). CDR1 and CDR2 from the germline V gene are GTSNPN and SVGIG (reference sequence). The CDR3 runs to 12 residues. Trimming removed 5 bases at V and 8 bases at J, with 12 bases between.

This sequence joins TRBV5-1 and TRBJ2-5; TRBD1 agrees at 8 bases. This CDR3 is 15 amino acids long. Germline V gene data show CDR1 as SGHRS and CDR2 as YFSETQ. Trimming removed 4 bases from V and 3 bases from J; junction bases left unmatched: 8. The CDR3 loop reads CASSASGTGEETQYF. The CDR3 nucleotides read TGCGCCAGCAGCGCCTCCGGGACAGGAGAAGAGACCCAGTACTTC. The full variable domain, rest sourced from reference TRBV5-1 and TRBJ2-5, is KAGVTQTPRYLIKTRGQQVTLSCSPISGHRSVSWYQQTPGQGLQFLFEYFSETQRNKGNFPGRFSGRQFSNSRSEMNVSTLELGDSALYLCASSASGTGEETQYFGPGTRLLVL.

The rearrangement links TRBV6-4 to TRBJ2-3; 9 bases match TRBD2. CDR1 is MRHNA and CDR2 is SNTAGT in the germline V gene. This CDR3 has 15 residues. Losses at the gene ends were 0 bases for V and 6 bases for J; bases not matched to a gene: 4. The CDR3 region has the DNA TGTGCCAGCAGTGACTCGGCGGGAGGGCCGGATACGCAGTATTTT. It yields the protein CASSDSAGGPDTQYF.

As DNA, the CDR3 is TGTGCCAGCAGCCCGGGTGTAGCGAACACTGAAGCTTTCTTT. Translation: CASSPGVANTEAFF. The chain links TRBV6-4 to TRBJ1-1; D not certain. CDR1 is MRHNA and CDR2 is SNTAGT in the germline V gene. The CDR3 consists of 14 residues. V was clipped by 6 bases and J by 1 base, with 12 bases between them.

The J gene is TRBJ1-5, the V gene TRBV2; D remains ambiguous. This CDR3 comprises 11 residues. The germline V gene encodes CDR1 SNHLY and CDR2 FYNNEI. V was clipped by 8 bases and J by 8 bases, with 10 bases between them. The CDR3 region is CASGPMEPQHF. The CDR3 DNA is TGTGCCAGCGGGCCGATGGAGCCCCAGCATTTT.

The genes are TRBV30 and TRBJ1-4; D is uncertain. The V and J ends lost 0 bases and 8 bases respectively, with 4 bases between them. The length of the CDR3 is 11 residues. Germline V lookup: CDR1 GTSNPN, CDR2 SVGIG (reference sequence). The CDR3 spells CAWSVGEKLFF. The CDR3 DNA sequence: TGTGCCTGGAGTGTTGGCGAAAAACTGTTTTTT.

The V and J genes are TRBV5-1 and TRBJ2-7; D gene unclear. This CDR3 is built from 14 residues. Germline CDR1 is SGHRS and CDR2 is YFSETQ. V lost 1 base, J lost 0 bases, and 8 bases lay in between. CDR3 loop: CASSLSAGSYEQYF. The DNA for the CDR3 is TGCGCCAGCAGCTTGAGTGCCGGCTCCTACGAGCAGTACTTC.

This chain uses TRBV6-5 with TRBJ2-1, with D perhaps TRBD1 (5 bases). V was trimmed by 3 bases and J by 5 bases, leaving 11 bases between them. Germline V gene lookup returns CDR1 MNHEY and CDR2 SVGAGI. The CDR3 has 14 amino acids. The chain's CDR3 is CASSYFDRDNEQFF. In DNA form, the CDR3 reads TGTGCCAGCAGTTATTTCGACAGAGACAATGAGCAGTTCTTC.

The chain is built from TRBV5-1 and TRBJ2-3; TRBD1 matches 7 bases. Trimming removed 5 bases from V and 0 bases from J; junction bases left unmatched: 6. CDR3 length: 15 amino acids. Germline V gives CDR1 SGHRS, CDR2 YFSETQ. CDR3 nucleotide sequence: TGCGCCAGCAGTCCCGGGACAGTGAGCACAGATACGCAGTATTTT. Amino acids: CASSPGTVSTDTQYF.

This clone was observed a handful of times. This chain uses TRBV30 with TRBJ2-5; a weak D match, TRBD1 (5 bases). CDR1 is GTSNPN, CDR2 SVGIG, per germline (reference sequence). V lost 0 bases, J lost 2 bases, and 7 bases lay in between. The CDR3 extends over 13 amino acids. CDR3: CAWSVRTQETQYF. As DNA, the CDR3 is TGTGCCTGGAGTGTCCGGACACAAGAGACCCAGTACTTC.

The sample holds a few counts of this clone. The CDR3: CASSDSRTSGTDTQYF. CDR3 DNA sequence: TGCGCCAGCAGTGACTCAAGGACTAGCGGCACAGATACGCAGTATTTT. The chain joins TRBV10-1 to TRBJ2-3, with 9 bases matching TRBD2. CDR3 size: 16 residues. V lost 3 bases to trimming and J lost 1 base; unmatched junction nucleotides: 5. Germline V gives CDR1 WNHNN, CDR2 SYGVQD (reference sequence).

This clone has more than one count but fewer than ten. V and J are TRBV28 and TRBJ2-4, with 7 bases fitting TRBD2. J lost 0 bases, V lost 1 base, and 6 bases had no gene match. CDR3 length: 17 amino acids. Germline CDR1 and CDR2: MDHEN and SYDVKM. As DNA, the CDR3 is TGTGCCAGCAGTTTATCCGTGGGAGGGTTAGCCAAAAACATTCAGTACTTC. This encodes CASSLSVGGLAKNIQYF.

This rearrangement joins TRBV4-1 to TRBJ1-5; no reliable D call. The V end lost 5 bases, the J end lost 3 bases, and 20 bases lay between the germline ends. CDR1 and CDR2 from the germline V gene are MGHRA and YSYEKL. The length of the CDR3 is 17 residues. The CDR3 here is CASSEHLARGPNQPQHF. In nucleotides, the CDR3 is TGCGCCAGCAGCGAACACCTCGCACGGGGTCCCAATCAGCCCCAGCATTTT.